One and the same sample provided the 22 T cell receptor beta chains below, sequenced in a study of blood T cell repertoires in COVID-19. Sequencing used immunoSEQ multiplex PCR; TCRdb keeps in-frame clones, though not all of them. The table has 60,000 to 70,000 clones, approximately 80% seen once. Sequences were obtained from peripheral blood. Every receptor here comes from an elderly woman with acute or convalescent COVID-19.

The chain employs TRBV7-9 and TRBJ1-6; D perhaps matches TRBD1 (6 bases). Germline assignment: CDR1 SEHNR and CDR2 FQNEAQ (reference sequence). Trimming took 4 bases from V and 10 from J, leaving 20 bases between them. There are 16 residues in the CDR3. CDR3 DNA sequence: TGTGCCAGCAGCTCAGGACAGTTCGGAAATTGGTCACCCCTCCACTTT. Translating gives CASSSGQFGNWSPLHF. The full variable domain, with the rest looked up from reference TRBV7-9 and TRBJ1-6, is DTGVSQNPRHKITKRGQNVTFRCDPISEHNRLYWYRQTLGQGPEFLTYFQNEAQLEKSRLLSDRFSAERPKGSFSTLEIQRTEQGDSAMYLCASSSGQFGNWSPLHFGNGTRLTVT.

This clone was seen only a few times. The chain uses TRBV11-3 and TRBJ2-7; D perhaps matches TRBD2 (5 bases). Germline lookup yields CDR1 SGHNT and CDR2 YENEEA. V was clipped by 3 bases and J by 2 bases, with 11 bases between them. The CDR3 length is 14 residues. This CDR3 is CASSLGGGAYEQYF. In DNA, the CDR3 is TGTGCCAGCAGCTTGGGCGGAGGCGCCTACGAGCAGTACTTC. Full variable domain (outside the CDR3, taken from reference TRBV11-3 and TRBJ2-7): EAGVVQSPRYKIIEKKQPVAFWCNPISGHNTLYWYLQNLGQGPELLIRYENEEAVDDSQLPKDRFSAERLKGVDSTLKIQPAELGDSAVYLCASSLGGGAYEQYFGPGTRLTVT.

The V gene is TRBV19, the J gene TRBJ2-1; TRBD1 aligns across 7 bases. In germline, CDR1 is LNHDA, CDR2 SQIVND (reference sequence). Unmatched junction bases numbered 4, after V lost 6 bases and J lost 8 bases. The CDR3 runs to 12 residues. The CDR3 DNA sequence: TGTGCCAGTAGGACAGGGAACTATGAGCAGTTCTTC. This codes for CASRTGNYEQFF. The full variable domain, completed using reference TRBV19 and TRBJ2-1, is DGGITQSPKYLFRKEGQNVTLSCEQNLNHDAMYWYRQDPGQGLRLIYYSQIVNDFQKGDIAEGYSVSREKKESFPLTVTSAQKNPTAFYLCASRTGNYEQFFGPGTRLTVL.

This chain connects TRBV28 to TRBJ2-1; the match to TRBD2 covers 9 bases. Germline values: CDR1 MDHEN, CDR2 SYDVKM. This CDR3 spans 17 amino acids. The trim removed 4 bases at V and 0 bases at J, leaving 7 bases unmatched. The CDR3 region is CASSSPTSGSSYNEQFF. Here the CDR3 DNA reads TGTGCCAGCAGTTCCCCGACTAGCGGAAGCTCCTACAATGAGCAGTTCTTC.

This clone has a handful of counts. This chain joins TRBV11-2 and TRBJ1-1; 10 bases match TRBD1. The CDR3 length is 16 residues. The germline gives CDR1 SGHAT, CDR2 FQNNGV. V lost 3 bases, J lost 4 bases, and 8 bases stayed unmatched. CDR3 sequence reads: CASSLGTGVVGTEAFF. As DNA, the CDR3 is TGTGCCAGCAGCTTGGGGACAGGGGTGGTGGGCACTGAAGCTTTCTTT.

In its sample, this clone was seen many times. The chain has TRBV19 and TRBJ2-1; the match to TRBD2 covers 9 bases. Germline CDR1 and CDR2: LNHDA and SQIVND (reference sequence). Trimming cost V 4 bases and J 7 bases; bases outside gene matches: 8. The CDR3 totals 15 residues. The CDR3 sequence: CASSTVAGALNEQFF. In DNA, the CDR3 is TGTGCCAGTAGTACGGTAGCGGGAGCGTTGAATGAGCAGTTCTTC.

The chain joins TRBV7-2 to TRBJ1-6; D is uncertain. Germline V CDR1 and CDR2: SGHTA, FQGNSA. The length of the CDR3 is 15 residues. The V gene lost 4 bases and the J gene lost 8 bases, with 15 bases spanning the gap. The chain's CDR3 is CASSYQGSRDSPLHF. CDR3 in DNA: TGTGCCAGCAGCTACCAAGGGAGCAGAGATTCACCCCTCCACTTT.

The chain has TRBV5-1 and TRBJ2-7, with 8 nucleotides matching TRBD2. The CDR3 runs to 17 residues. From germline, CDR1 is SGHRS and CDR2 YFSETQ. The ends lost 5 bases at V and 3 bases at J; junction bases unmatched: 16. In DNA form, the CDR3 reads TGCGCCAGCAGTCGCGGCACTAGCGGATCCGATTTCTACGAGCAGTACTTC. Its protein is CASSRGTSGSDFYEQYF.

The count of this clone is one. The J gene is TRBJ2-5, the V gene TRBV7-2; perhaps TRBD2 as D (5 bases). V gave up 5 bases and J gave up 2 bases, with 15 bases separating them. The germline gives CDR1 SGHTA, CDR2 FQGNSA. The CDR3 is made up of 15 amino acids. CDR3 protein: CASSTGLTAQETQYF. The CDR3 nucleotides are TGTGCCAGCAGCACCGGACTGACTGCGCAAGAGACCCAGTACTTC.

The rearrangement joins TRBV2 to TRBJ1-2; D may be TRBD1 (6 bases). This CDR3 comprises 14 residues. CDR1 SNHLY and CDR2 FYNNEI come from the germline V gene. The V end was cut by 5 bases, the J end by 8 bases, with 18 bases between. CDR3 amino acids: CASSLDSHFRGYTF. The DNA of the CDR3 is TGTGCCAGCAGTCTGGACAGCCACTTCAGAGGCTACACCTTC.

This chain connects TRBV3-1 (or the pseudogene TRBV3-2) to TRBJ2-1; TRBD2 matches 16 bases. CDR3 length equals 15 residues. Germline V lookup: CDR1 LGHDT, CDR2 YNNKEL (reference sequence). V lost 6 bases, J lost 7 bases, and 3 bases stayed unmatched. The CDR3 nucleotides are TGTGCCAGCAGGCCGGGACTAGCGGGAGGGAATGAGCAGTTCTTC. Translation gives CASRPGLAGGNEQFF.

The V and J genes are TRBV5-4 and TRBJ2-5, with D possibly TRBD2 on 5 matching bases. CDR1 and CDR2 (germline): SGHNT, YYREEE (reference sequence). This CDR3 spans 15 amino acids. The V gene lost 0 bases and the J gene lost 5 bases, with 14 bases spanning the gap. CDR3 protein: CASSLAGRPGETQYF. DNA for the CDR3: TGTGCCAGCAGCTTGGCCGGCAGGCCGGGGGAGACCCAGTACTTC.

This clone was recorded only once. The chain is built from TRBV5-1 and TRBJ2-3; maybe TRBD2 (5 bases). The CDR3 is 14 residues long. Per germline, CDR1 SGHRS and CDR2 YFSETQ. Trimming cost V 4 bases and J 4 bases, with 13 bases left between them. In nucleotides, the CDR3 is TGCGCCAGCAGCCGGCAAGCGGTCTCAGATACGCAGTATTTT. Its protein product is CASSRQAVSDTQYF.

V gene TRBV5-5 combines with J gene TRBJ2-1, with TRBD1 as a possible D gene (6 bases). This CDR3 contains 14 residues. V lost 5 bases and J 10 bases, leaving 19 bases between the germline ends. Germline-derived CDR1 and CDR2 are SGHKS and YYEKEE (reference sequence). The CDR3 reads CASRTHQNTGEQFF. Here the CDR3 DNA reads TGTGCCAGCAGGACCCATCAAAATACAGGGGAGCAGTTCTTC.

This chain connects TRBV30 to TRBJ2-7, with 7 bases lining up with TRBD1. The trim removed 4 bases at V and 3 bases at J, leaving 6 bases unmatched. The germline V gene has CDR1 GTSNPN and CDR2 SVGIG (reference sequence). The CDR3 is made up of 13 amino acids. CDR3 nucleotide sequence: TGTGCCTGGAAGGGGGCAGGGAACTACGAGCAGTACTTC. Its protein product is CAWKGAGNYEQYF.

The DNA of the CDR3 is TGTGCCAGCAGCGTCGGGACAGGGCCCTACGAGCAGTACTTC. Translated: CASSVGTGPYEQYF. The chain joins TRBV9 to TRBJ2-7; TRBD1 matches at 9 bases. V lost 2 bases and J lost 2; bases outside the gene matches: 2. There are 14 residues in the CDR3. Germline V gene sequence: CDR1 SGDLS, CDR2 YYNGEE.

The gene calls are TRBV4-3 and TRBJ1-6, with D unresolved. The V and J ends lost 3 bases and 10 bases respectively, with 10 bases between them. Per the germline V gene, CDR1 is LGHNA and CDR2 is YSLEER. This CDR3 is 13 amino acids long. The CDR3 is CASSQKGESPLHF. DNA for the CDR3: TGCGCCAGCAGCCAGAAGGGAGAATCACCCCTCCACTTT.

The chain employs TRBV7-2 and TRBJ1-2; D remains ambiguous. CDR3 size: 13 residues. CDR1 is SGHTA, CDR2 FQGNSA, per germline. Trimming removed 3 bases from V and 0 bases from J, with 5 bases in between. The CDR3 loop reads CASSFTANYGYTF. For the CDR3, the DNA is TGTGCCAGCAGCTTTACTGCTAACTATGGCTACACCTTC.

This chain uses TRBV30 with TRBJ1-1; D might be TRBD1 (5 bases). The CDR3 extends over 13 amino acids. V was clipped by 2 bases and J by 1 base, with 8 bases between them. Per the germline V gene, CDR1 is GTSNPN and CDR2 is SVGIG (reference sequence). The CDR3 DNA reads as TGTGCCTGGAGTTGGGGCAAGAACACTGAAGCTTTCTTT. Its translation is CAWSWGKNTEAFF.

The J gene is TRBJ1-5, the V gene TRBV30; 9 positions match TRBD1. Per the germline V gene, CDR1 is GTSNPN and CDR2 is SVGIG (reference sequence). The V gene end was trimmed by 0 bases and the J gene end by 0 bases; junction bases not matched to a gene: 9. This CDR3 is built from 18 residues. CDR3 bases: TGTGCCTGGAGTGTGCGGACAGGGGTCCCCTATAGCAATCAGCCCCAGCATTTT. Protein: CAWSVRTGVPYSNQPQHF.

This clone was recorded only once. The J gene is TRBJ2-1, the V gene TRBV6-1, with 7 bases fitting TRBD1. The CDR3 spans 13 residues. Per germline, CDR1 MNHNS and CDR2 SASEGT. The J segment lost 13 bases and the V segment lost 1 base, leaving 7 bases of the junction unmatched. For the CDR3, the DNA is TGTGCCAGCAGTGAAGGGGTTGACAGGGCCCAGTTCTTC. Amino acid sequence: CASSEGVDRAQFF.

This clone was seen a few times. This rearrangement joins TRBV4-2 to TRBJ2-7; 10 nucleotides match TRBD1. Germline CDR1 is LGHNA and CDR2 is YNFKEQ. The CDR3 consists of 14 residues. The J segment lost 4 bases and the V segment lost 1 base, leaving 1 base of the junction unmatched. DNA for the CDR3: TGTGCCAGCAGCCAAGTGGGACAGGGGTACGAGCAGTACTTC. This translates into CASSQVGQGYEQYF.